These T cell receptor beta chains were read from a single sample in a study of blood T cells in healthy people across ages. TCRdb re-called the 5' RACE reads with MiXCR, one entry per CDR3 protein. The sample yields some 1.5 million distinct CDR3 sequences, 35% to 45% seen once. Material: blood. The source of these receptors is a woman under 30 in good health. CDR3s include the opening cysteine and the closing phenylalanine or tryptophan. The D gene is left open where the match is weak. Only some rows state a clone size, as once, few, many or a class for expanded clones.

CDR3nt,CDR3aa,abundance,j_gene,d_gene,v_gene
TGTGCCAGCAGCTTAATGGGCGGGAGTTCCTACAATGAGCAGTACTTC,CASSLMGGSSYNEQYF,many,TRBJ2-5,TRBD2,TRBV7-3
TGTGCCAGCAGCCCTAGCGTGAACACCGGGGAGCTGTTTTTT,CASSPSVNTGELFF,few,TRBJ2-2,.,TRBV7-9
TGTGCCAGCAGTTACGACAGGGGCAACTACAATGAGCAGTACTTC,CASSYDRGNYNEQYF,.,TRBJ2-5,TRBD1,TRBV6-5
TGTGCCACCAGTGATTTGACTAGCGGGAGGAACAATGAGCAGTTCTTC,CATSDLTSGRNNEQFF,few,TRBJ2-1,TRBD2,TRBV24-1
TGTGCCAGCAGCTTAGTACCAGAGCGCCCGACCGCAGATACGCAGTATTTT,CASSLVPERPTADTQYF,few,TRBJ2-3,.,TRBV7-2
TGTGCCAGCAGTTTCAGACGGGCCTACAGGGAGCAGTTCTTC,CASSFRRAYREQFF,.,TRBJ2-1,.,TRBV28
TGTGCCAGCAGCTCCTACGGACAGGGGGGTGAAGCTTTCTTT,CASSSYGQGGEAFF,once,TRBJ1-1,TRBD1,TRBV7-2
TGTGCCAGCAGTCCAACTGGGGGTGGAGATGAAAAACTGTTTTTT,CASSPTGGGDEKLFF,.,TRBJ1-4,.,TRBV12-3/TRBV12-4
TGTGCCAGCAGCTTGGACAGGGGGCGAGGTGGCTACACCTTC,CASSLDRGRGGYTF,.,TRBJ1-2,TRBD1,TRBV5-6
TGTACCAGCAGCTACGCCGGGGGGGCAGGAAACTATGGCTACACCTTC,CTSSYAGGAGNYGYTF,.,TRBJ1-2,.,TRBV13
TGTGCCAGCAGCGCGGACAGGGTCACTGAAGCTTTCTTT,CASSADRVTEAFF,once,TRBJ1-1,TRBD1,TRBV5-5
TGTGCCAGCAGCGTAGGGACCCCCCGGACAGGGGCAACGCAAGATACGCAGTATTTT,CASSVGTPRTGATQDTQYF,.,TRBJ2-3,TRBD1,TRBV9
TGTGCCAGCAGCCATCATAGGGGAGGTTCTAATGAAAAACTGTTTTTT,CASSHHRGGSNEKLFF,.,TRBJ1-4,.,TRBV3-1
TGTGCCACCAGTAAGGGTCGGGGTTACGAGCAGTACTTC,CATSKGRGYEQYF,.,TRBJ2-7,.,TRBV15
TGCAGTGCTAGAGTAGGGGGTAACACAGATACGCAGTATTTT,CSARVGGNTDTQYF,.,TRBJ2-3,.,TRBV20-1
TGCGCCAGCAGCCAGGTACAGGGATATAGTTCCTACGAGCAGTACTTC,CASSQVQGYSSYEQYF,.,TRBJ2-7,.,TRBV4-1
TGCGCCAGCAGCCAAGGGGAGGGTTCGGCCAAAAACATTCAGTACTTC,CASSQGEGSAKNIQYF,few,TRBJ2-4,TRBD2,TRBV4-1
TGTGCCAGCAGCTCACGGCCGGGACTAGCGTCTGACAATGAGCAGTTCTTC,CASSSRPGLASDNEQFF,once,TRBJ2-1,TRBD2,TRBV7-2
TGTGCCAGCAGTATTGAGGGCAATCAGCCCCAGCATTTT,CASSIEGNQPQHF,.,TRBJ1-5,.,TRBV28
TGCGCCAGCAGCCAAGATCGGCAGCGGGGGGACACAGATACGCAGTATTTT,CASSQDRQRGDTDTQYF,.,TRBJ2-3,TRBD2,TRBV4-3
TGTGCCAGCAGACCTATGACAGGGTCTACCAACGTCCTGACTTTC,CASRPMTGSTNVLTF,.,TRBJ2-6,TRBD1,TRBV7-3
TGCGCCAGCAGCCAAAGAAGCAGGGACCTTTATAATTCACCCCTCCACTTT,CASSQRSRDLYNSPLHF,.,TRBJ1-6,.,TRBV4-3
TGCGCCAGCAGCCAAGAGCGGGGGAGAGGTGAGCAGTTCTTC,CASSQERGRGEQFF,.,TRBJ2-1,TRBD2,TRBV4-3
TGTGCCAGCAGCTTATGGCTAGCGGATTACAATGAGCAGTTCTTC,CASSLWLADYNEQFF,.,TRBJ2-1,TRBD2,TRBV7-9
TGTGCCAGCAGCACTAGCGGGGGGAGAGATACGCAGTATTTT,CASSTSGGRDTQYF,.,TRBJ2-3,TRBD2,TRBV12-3/TRBV12-4
TGTGCCTGGAGTGAATTCGGGCCACAAGCTTTCTTT,CAWSEFGPQAFF,few,TRBJ1-1,.,TRBV30